The T cell receptor beta chain under discussion was sequenced for a study of cytomegalovirus exposure and HLA in healthy donors. Primers included in the PCR were 60 Vbeta and 13 Jbeta primers. Clones were sequenced by immunoSEQ multiplex PCR, and TCRdb holds only the in-frame ones, with some missing. The profile shows around 150,000 clones, roughly 85% of them singletons. V was shortened by 5 bases and J by 6 bases, with 15 bases between the two germline ends. The CDR3 covers 14 residues. Germline V gene data show CDR1 as MNHEY and CDR2 as SVGAGI. Regarding this clone: What it binds is unknown.

Study-wide results and limits: A later analysis found TCR association rates differed by HLA locus, highest for DRB1 and lowest for HLA-C.

V and J are TRBV6-5 and TRBJ2-3; D is possibly TRBD2 (5 bases). The sequence derives from a man younger than 35 in good health and CMV-seropositive. Sequencing used PBMCs. CDR3 in amino acids: CASSDGFPGDTQYF. The CDR3 DNA reads TGTGCCAGCAGTGATGGGTTCCCGGGGGATACGCAGTATTTT.